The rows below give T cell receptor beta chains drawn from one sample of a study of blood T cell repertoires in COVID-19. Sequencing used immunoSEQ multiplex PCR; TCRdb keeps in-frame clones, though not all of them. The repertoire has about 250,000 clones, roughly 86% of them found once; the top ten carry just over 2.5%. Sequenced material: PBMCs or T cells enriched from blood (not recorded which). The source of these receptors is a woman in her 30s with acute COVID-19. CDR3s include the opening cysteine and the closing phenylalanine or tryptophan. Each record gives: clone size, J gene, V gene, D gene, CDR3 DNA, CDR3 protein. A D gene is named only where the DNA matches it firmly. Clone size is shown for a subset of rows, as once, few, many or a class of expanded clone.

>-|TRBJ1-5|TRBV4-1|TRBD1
TGCGCCAGCAGCCAACAATCCTTGGGGGGGACAGGGGCCCATTATAGCAATCAGCCCCAGCATTTT
CASSQQSLGGTGAHYSNQPQHF
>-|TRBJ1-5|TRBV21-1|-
TGTGCCAGCAGCCCCCCGGGACAGGGCAGGCCCCAGCATTTT
CASSPPGQGRPQHF
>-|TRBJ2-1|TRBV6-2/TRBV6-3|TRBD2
TGTGCCAGCAGTTATCTCCGGGGGGACCTCTTAAGGAATGAGCAGTTCTTC
CASSYLRGDLLRNEQFF
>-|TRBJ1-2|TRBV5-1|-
TGCGCCAGCAGCTTGGGTGTGACAGGTTTCTATGGCTACACCTTC
CASSLGVTGFYGYTF
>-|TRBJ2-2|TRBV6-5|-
TGTGCCAGCAGTTATTTCGCGGCGTTCACCGGGGAGCTGTTTTTT
CASSYFAAFTGELFF
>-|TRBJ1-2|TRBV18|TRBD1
TGTGCCAGCTCACCAAACGGACAGGACGGCTACACCTTC
CASSPNGQDGYTF
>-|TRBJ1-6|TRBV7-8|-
TGTGCCAGCAGCCAGGGGCACGGTAATTCACCCCTCCACTTT
CASSQGHGNSPLHF
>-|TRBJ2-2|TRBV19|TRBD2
TGTGCCAGTACCAGCAGTCCCGGGGGGACCGGGGAGCTGTTTTTT
CASTSSPGGTGELFF
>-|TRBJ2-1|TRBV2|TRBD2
TGTGCCAGCAAGACTAGCGATCCCTACAATGAGCAGTTCTTC
CASKTSDPYNEQFF
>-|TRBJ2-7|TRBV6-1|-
TGTGCCAGCAGTGATCGGGGAAACGAGCAGTACTTC
CASSDRGNEQYF
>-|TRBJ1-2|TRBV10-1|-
TGCGCCAGCAGTGACGGGTTGTCTTACACCTTC
CASSDGLSYTF
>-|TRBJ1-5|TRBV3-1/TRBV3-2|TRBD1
TGTGCCAGCAGCCAAGATTCAGGACAGGGGGCTTTTAGCAATCAGCCCCAGCATTTT
CASSQDSGQGAFSNQPQHF
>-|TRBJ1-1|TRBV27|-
TGTGCCAGCAGTTTAAGGGGGGGCACTGAAGCTTTCTTT
CASSLRGGTEAFF
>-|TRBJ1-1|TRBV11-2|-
TGTGCCAGCAGCTCTATTGGGGGGGCCGAAGCTTTCTTT
CASSSIGGAEAFF
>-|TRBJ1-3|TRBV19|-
TGTGCCAGTAGTATAGGAGGAGGAGGAGGAAACACCATATATTTT
CASSIGGGGGNTIYF
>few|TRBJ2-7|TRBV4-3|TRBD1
TGCGCCAGCAGTCGCTACTATCGGGAAGGGGGCTTCTACGAGCAGTACTTC
CASSRYYREGGFYEQYF
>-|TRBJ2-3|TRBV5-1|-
TGCGCCAGCAGCTCGTTGATTACTGGGGCTAGCACAGATACGCAGTATTTT
CASSSLITGASTDTQYF
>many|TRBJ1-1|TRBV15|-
TGTGCCACCAGCGCCGCGGGAGGCGAAGCTTTCTTT
CATSAAGGEAFF
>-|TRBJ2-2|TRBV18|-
TGTGCCAGCTCACCTGACAGGAACACCGGGGAGCTGTTTTTT
CASSPDRNTGELFF
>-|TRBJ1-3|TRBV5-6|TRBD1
TGTGCCAGCAGAAAATACGAGACAGGGGCTTGGAACACCATATATTTT
CASRKYETGAWNTIYF
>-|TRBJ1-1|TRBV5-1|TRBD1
TGCGCCAGCAGTCGGACAGGGGAGGGCACTGAAGCTTTCTTT
CASSRTGEGTEAFF
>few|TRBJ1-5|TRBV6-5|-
TGTGCCAGCAGCGATCGAGGGGGTAGCAATCAGCCCCAGCATTTT
CASSDRGGSNQPQHF
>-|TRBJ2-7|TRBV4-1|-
TGCGCCAGCAGCCAAGCAACAGGGAACTCCTACGAGCAGTACTTC
CASSQATGNSYEQYF
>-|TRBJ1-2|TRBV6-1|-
TGTGCCAGCAGTGAAGGAATAGAGGGCATGCGGCAAGGGAAGAGCTATGGCTACACCTTC
CASSEGIEGMRQGKSYGYTF
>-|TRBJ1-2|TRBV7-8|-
TGTGCCAGCAGCCCAAGGGGAGGGTTTGACTATGGCTACACCTTC
CASSPRGGFDYGYTF
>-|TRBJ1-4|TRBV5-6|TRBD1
TGTGCCAGCAACCCGACAGGGGAAGAAAAACTGTTTTTT
CASNPTGEEKLFF
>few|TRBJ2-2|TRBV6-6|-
TGTGCCAGCAGTTACGGACAGACCTACACCGGGGAGCTGTTTTTT
CASSYGQTYTGELFF
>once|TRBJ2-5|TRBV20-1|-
TGCAGTGCACTAAACTTAGAGACCCAGTACTTC
CSALNLETQYF
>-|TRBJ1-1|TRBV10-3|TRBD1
TGTGCCACCCAGACAGGGGCAAGGGCTGAAGCTTTCTTT
CATQTGARAEAFF
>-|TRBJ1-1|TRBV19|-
TGTGCCAGTATCAAAGGCGGCAGTAACACTGAAGCTTTCTTT
CASIKGGSNTEAFF
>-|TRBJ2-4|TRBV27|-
TGTGCCAGCATCGGGGCCAAAAACATTCAGTACTTC
CASIGAKNIQYF
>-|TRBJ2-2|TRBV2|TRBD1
TGTGCCAGCAGTGAGAGACAGGGGCGGGACACCGGGGAGCTGTTTTTT
CASSERQGRDTGELFF
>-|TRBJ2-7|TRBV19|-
TGTGCCAGTAGTATGGTGGACAGTGACTACGAGCAGTACTTC
CASSMVDSDYEQYF